The sample holds a few counts of the clone carrying this T cell receptor beta chain. Its specificity is unknown. The CDR3 has 12 amino acids. Trimming removed 6 bases at V and 3 bases at J, with 7 bases between. Germline assignment: CDR1 KGHSH and CDR2 LQKENI. The record originates from a study of breast tumors, draining lymph nodes, adjacent tissues. General study results and limits: Luminal-like breast cancer showed significantly higher tumor–nontumor repertoire similarity than basal-like. Tumors had less TCR diversity than lymph nodes, more than nontumor tissue. Findings are consistent with lymph node origin and intratumoral expansion of most tumor T cells.

Axillary draining lymph nodes of breast cancer patients supplied the node samples. TCRdb called the multiplex PCR reads again in MiXCR, with one record for every CDR3 protein. Of around 130,000 distinct CDR3 sequences in the sample, just under 20% were seen once. The gene calls are TRBV18 and TRBJ2-3, with no clear D. The sequence was collected from a female donor with breast cancer. Some clones in this sample may be carry-over from other donors' samples. The specimen was axillary lymph node tissue. CDR3 bases: TGTGCCAGCTCCCCTCCAACAGATACGCAGTATTTT. It codes for CASSPPTDTQYF.